This T cell receptor (beta chain) originates from a study of response to subunit inactivated influenza vaccine. The V end lost 7 bases, the J end lost 0 bases, and 11 bases lay between the germline ends. The CDR3 loop spans 14 amino acids. Germline values: CDR1 SNHLY, CDR2 FYNNEI. Worth noting for this clonotype: The antigen is not known.

Overall study results and limits: There was a suggestion from the authors that each seasonal influenza vaccination recruits few new T cells.

TCRdb re-called the RT-PCR reads through MiXCR, storing one row per CDR3 protein. The sample contains a few hundred thousand distinct CDR3 sequences, approximately 15% of which appear only once. This clonotype was obtained from a man aged 45-60 years who received an inactivated influenza vaccine. The material was PBMCs from blood, obtained roughly 12 days after vaccination. The chain has TRBV2 and TRBJ2-3, with D possibly TRBD1 on 5 matching bases. The CDR3 DNA is TGTGCCAGCAAATGGGGCGGTAGCACAGATACGCAGTATTTT. Its protein is CASKWGGSTDTQYF.